This TCR beta chain was recovered during a study of OX40 agonist ivuxolimab in advanced cancers. At the level of the study: Patients took ivuxolimab, an agonistic anti-OX40 (CD134) antibody. Patients undergoing dose escalation presented with hepatocellular carcinoma, melanoma, renal cell or head and neck cancer. General study results and limits: Researchers report that CD8+ T cells had, on average, more expanded clones than CD4+. The CD4+ and CD8+ T cells in the blood had expanded clonally by week 6 at 0.1 to 3.0 mg/kg.

Germline V lookup: CDR1 MNHEY, CDR2 SVGAGI. CDR3 length: 15 residues. Trimming shortened V by 2 bases and J by 1 base, and 9 bases separated the two germline ends. A word on this clone: Its specificity is unknown.

Sequencing used immunoSEQ multiplex PCR; TCRdb keeps in-frame clones, though not all of them. Among fewer than 45,000 clones listed, around 80% were seen once. V usage is TRBV6-5 and J usage is TRBJ1-3; D gene ambiguous. The TCR comes from an adult with an advanced solid tumor such as melanoma, head and neck, liver or kidney cancer. The specimen comprised CD4+ or CD8+ T cells sorted from blood, sampled in a trial of the OX40 agonist ivuxolimab. The DNA for the CDR3 is TGTGCCAGCAGTTACGACCCCAGATCTGGAAACACCATATATTTT. Its translation is CASSYDPRSGNTIYF.